The T cell receptor (beta chain) described here comes from a study of blood T cell repertoires in COVID-19. Study summary: Acute-phase and convalescent COVID-19 samples originated in the United States, Italy and Spain. T cells, B-cell-depleted T cells, or PBMCs provided the cDNA or gDNA that served as material.

J lost 3 bases, V lost 4 bases, and 6 bases had no gene match. The CDR3 runs 14 residues. Germline V gene lookup returns CDR1 WNHNN and CDR2 SYGVQD (reference sequence). Sequencing used immunoSEQ multiplex PCR; TCRdb keeps in-frame clones, though not all of them. The table has about 21,000 clones, approximately 88% seen once. Source material: peripheral blood. The sequence came from a man in his forties with acute or convalescent COVID-19. V is TRBV10-1 and J is TRBJ2-7; 7 positions match TRBD2. CDR3 amino acids: CASSGSGRDYEQYF. The CDR3 nucleotides read TGCGCCAGCAGTGGTAGCGGGCGGGACTACGAGCAGTACTTC.